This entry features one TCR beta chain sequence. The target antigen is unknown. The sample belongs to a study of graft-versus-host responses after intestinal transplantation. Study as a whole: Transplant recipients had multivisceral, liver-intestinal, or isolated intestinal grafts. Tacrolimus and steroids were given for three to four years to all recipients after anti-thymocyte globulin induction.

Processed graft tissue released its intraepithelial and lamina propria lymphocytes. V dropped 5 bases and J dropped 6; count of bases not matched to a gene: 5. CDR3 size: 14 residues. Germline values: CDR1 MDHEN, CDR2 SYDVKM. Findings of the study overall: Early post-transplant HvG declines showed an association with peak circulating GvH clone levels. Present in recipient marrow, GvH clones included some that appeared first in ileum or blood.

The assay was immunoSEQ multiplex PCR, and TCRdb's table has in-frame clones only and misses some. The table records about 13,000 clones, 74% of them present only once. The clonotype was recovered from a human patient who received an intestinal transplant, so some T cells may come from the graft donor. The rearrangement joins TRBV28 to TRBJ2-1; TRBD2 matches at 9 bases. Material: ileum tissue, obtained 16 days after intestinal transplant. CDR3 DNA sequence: TGTGCCAGCAGTGTTAGCGGGAGTCTCAATGAGCAGTTCTTC. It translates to CASSVSGSLNEQFF.